The TCR beta chain described here comes from a study of T-cell reconstitution after alpha-beta-depleted transplantation in children. This CDR3 has 13 amino acids. J lost 3 bases, V lost 8 bases, and 7 bases had no gene match. Preparing the TCRbeta library involved the use of unique molecular identifiers. TCRdb itself ran the PCR reads through MiXCR, one entry per CDR3 protein. The table lists about 980,000 distinct CDR3 sequences, about 29% of them singletons, with 25% to 35% in the top ten. The rearrangement links TRBV12-3 or TRBV12-4 to TRBJ2-7; TRBD1 matches at 7 bases. The sequence derives from a boy younger than two who had a stem cell transplant for SCID, so the T cells may come from the graft donor. The source was PBMCs, mostly from graft donor cells, collected 360 days after TCRalphabeta/CD19-depleted stem cell transplant. In DNA, the CDR3 is TGTGCCAGCTCCGAGGGGGCTTTCTACGAGCAGTACTTC. This sequence encodes CASSEGAFYEQYF.